Below, one T cell receptor beta chain is given with its context. This specimen belongs to a study of identical twins. Germline CDR1 is SQVTM and CDR2 is ANQGSEA. The V end lost 0 bases, the J end lost 2 bases, and 11 bases lay between the germline ends. CDR3 length: 14 amino acids. TCRdb re-derived calls from the 5' RACE reads in MiXCR, one entry per CDR3 protein. Of about 720,000 distinct CDR3 sequences listed, over 8.5% are singletons. This sample was also put to use in a study of yellow fever vaccine responses in identical twins.

The material sequenced was PBMCs. The TCR was taken from a woman aged 18-35 years in good health. The chain uses TRBV29-1 and TRBJ2-7; TRBD1 is a possible D gene (6 bases). The CDR3 loop is CSVEEAGATYEQYF. The CDR3 nucleotides are TGCAGCGTTGAAGAGGCAGGGGCAACCTACGAGCAGTACTTC.